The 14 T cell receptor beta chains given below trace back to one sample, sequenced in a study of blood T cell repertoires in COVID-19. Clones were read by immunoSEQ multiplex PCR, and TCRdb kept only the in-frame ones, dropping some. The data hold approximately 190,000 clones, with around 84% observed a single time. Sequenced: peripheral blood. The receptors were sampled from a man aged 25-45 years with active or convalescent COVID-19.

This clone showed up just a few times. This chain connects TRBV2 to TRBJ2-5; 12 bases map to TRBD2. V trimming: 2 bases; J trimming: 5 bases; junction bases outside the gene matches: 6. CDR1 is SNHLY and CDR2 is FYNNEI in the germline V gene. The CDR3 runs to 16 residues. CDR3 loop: CASSETLAGGRETQYF. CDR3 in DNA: TGTGCCAGCAGTGAAACCCTAGCGGGGGGGCGCGAGACCCAGTACTTC.

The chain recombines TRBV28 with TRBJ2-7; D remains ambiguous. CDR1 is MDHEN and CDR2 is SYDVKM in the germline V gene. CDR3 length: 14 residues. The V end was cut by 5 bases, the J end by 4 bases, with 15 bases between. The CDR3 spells CASSSSPENYEQYV. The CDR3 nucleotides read TGTGCCAGCAGTAGCTCCCCTGAAAATTACGAGCAGTACGTC.

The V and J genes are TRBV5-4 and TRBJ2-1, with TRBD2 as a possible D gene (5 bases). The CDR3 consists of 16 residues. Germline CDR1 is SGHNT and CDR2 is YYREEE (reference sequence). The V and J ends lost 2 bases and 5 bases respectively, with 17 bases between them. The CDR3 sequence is CASSLALAMIHNEQFF. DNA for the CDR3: TGTGCCAGCAGCTTAGCCCTAGCTATGATTCACAATGAGCAGTTCTTC.

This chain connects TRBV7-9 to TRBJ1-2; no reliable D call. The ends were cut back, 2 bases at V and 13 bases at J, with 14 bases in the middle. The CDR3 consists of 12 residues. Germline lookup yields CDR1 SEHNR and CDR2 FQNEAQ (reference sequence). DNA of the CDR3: TGTGCCAGCAGCTTAAGCGACGGCCGCCGCACCTTC. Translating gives CASSLSDGRRTF.

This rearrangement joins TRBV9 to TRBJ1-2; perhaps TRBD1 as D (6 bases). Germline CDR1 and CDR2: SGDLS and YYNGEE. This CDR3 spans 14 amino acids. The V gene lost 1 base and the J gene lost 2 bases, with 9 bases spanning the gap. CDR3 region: CASSVSGQNYGYTF. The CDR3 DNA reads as TGTGCCAGCAGCGTATCCGGACAGAACTATGGCTACACCTTC.

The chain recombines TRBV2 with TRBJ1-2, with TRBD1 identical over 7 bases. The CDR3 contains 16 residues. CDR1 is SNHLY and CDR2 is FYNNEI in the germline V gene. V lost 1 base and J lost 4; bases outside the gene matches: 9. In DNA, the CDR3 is TGTGCCAGCAGTGAAGGGGCTCGACAGGGCCTCTATGGCTACACCTTC. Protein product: CASSEGARQGLYGYTF.

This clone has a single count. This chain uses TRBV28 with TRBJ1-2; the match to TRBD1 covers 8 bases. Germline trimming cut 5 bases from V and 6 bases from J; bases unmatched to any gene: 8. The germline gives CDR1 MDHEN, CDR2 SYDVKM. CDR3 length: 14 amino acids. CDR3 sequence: CASSPPDRADGYTF. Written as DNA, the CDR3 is TGTGCCAGCAGTCCCCCGGACAGGGCGGATGGCTACACCTTC.

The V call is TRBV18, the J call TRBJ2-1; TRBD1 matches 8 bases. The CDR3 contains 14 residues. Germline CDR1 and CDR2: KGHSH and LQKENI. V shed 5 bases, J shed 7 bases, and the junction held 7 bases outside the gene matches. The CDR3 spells CASSARQGANEQFF. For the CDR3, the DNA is TGTGCCAGCTCAGCTAGGCAGGGGGCGAATGAGCAGTTCTTC.

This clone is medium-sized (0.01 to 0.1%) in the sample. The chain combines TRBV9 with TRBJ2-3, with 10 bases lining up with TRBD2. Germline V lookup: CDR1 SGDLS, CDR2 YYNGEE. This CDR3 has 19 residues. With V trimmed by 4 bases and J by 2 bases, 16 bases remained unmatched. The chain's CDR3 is CASSPGVILAGDPTDTQYF. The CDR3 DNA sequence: TGTGCCAGCAGCCCCGGCGTCATCCTAGCGGGGGACCCCACAGATACGCAGTATTTT. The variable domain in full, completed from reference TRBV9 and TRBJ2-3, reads DSGVTQTPKHLITATGQRVTLRCSPRSGDLSVYWYQQSLDQGLQFLIQYYNGEERAKGNILERFSAQQFPDLHSELNLSSLELGDSALYFCASSPGVILAGDPTDTQYFGPGTRLTVL.

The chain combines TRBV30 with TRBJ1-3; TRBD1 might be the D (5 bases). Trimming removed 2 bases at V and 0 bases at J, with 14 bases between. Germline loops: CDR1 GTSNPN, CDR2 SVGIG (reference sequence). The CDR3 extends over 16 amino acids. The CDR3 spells CAWSPAGLNSGNTIYF. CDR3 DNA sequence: TGTGCCTGGAGTCCCGCAGGGTTGAACTCTGGAAACACCATATATTTT.

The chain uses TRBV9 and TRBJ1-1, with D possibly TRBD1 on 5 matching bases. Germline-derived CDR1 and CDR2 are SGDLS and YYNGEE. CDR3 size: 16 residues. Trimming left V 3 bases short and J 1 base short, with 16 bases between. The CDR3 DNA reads TGTGCCAGCAGCGCCAGTTGGGGCAGGGCGAACACTGAAGCTTTCTTT. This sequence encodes CASSASWGRANTEAFF.

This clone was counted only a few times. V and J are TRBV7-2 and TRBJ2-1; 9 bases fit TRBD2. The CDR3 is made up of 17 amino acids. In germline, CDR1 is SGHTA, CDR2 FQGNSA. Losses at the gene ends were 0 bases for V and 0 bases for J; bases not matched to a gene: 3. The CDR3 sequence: CASSLAASGTSYNEQFF. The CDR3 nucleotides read TGTGCCAGCAGCTTAGCGGCTAGCGGGACCTCCTACAATGAGCAGTTCTTC.

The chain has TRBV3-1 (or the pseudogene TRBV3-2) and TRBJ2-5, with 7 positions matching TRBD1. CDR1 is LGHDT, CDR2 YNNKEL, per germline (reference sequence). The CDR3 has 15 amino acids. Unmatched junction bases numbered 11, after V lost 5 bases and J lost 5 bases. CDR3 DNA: TGTGCCAGCAGCAGAAGACAGGGTCTGGAGGAGACCCAGTACTTC. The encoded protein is CASSRRQGLEETQYF.

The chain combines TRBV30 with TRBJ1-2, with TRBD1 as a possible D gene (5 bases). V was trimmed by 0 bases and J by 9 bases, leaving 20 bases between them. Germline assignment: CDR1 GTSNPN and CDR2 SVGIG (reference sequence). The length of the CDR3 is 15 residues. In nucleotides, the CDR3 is TGTGCCTGGAGTGTAGGGCAGGGCGGGGGGTATCGCTACACCTTC. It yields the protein CAWSVGQGGGYRYTF.